These 32 T cell receptor beta chains were sequenced from one sample in a study of T-cell memory formation after mild COVID-19. TCRdb re-analysed the 5' RACE reads in MiXCR, keeping a single row per CDR3 protein. The sample consists of 450,000 to 650,000 distinct CDR3 sequences, roughly 21% of them appearing once. Sequenced sample: PBMCs or a T cell subset sorted from them (not recorded which). The receptors shown here come from an adult woman who had mild COVID-19 (a few samples of this study predate the infection). Cell type and time point are not known.

In this sample, this clonotype turned up a few times. This chain links TRBV5-1 with TRBJ2-1; TRBD2 matches at 16 bases. Trimming took 4 bases from V and 2 from J; bases not matched to a gene: 9. The germline gives CDR1 SGHRS, CDR2 YFSETQ. The CDR3 covers 19 residues. The CDR3 sequence: CASSPGLAGGPSPYNEQFF. DNA for the CDR3: TGCGCCAGCAGCCCGGGACTAGCGGGGGGGCCGAGCCCCTACAATGAGCAGTTCTTC.

The rearrangement joins TRBV14 to TRBJ1-2; D remains ambiguous. The germline V and J ends were trimmed by 3 bases and 3 bases, with 11 bases remaining between them. The germline gives CDR1 SGHDN, CDR2 FVKESK. This CDR3 spans 14 amino acids. CDR3 sequence: CASSHGSSYYGYTF. The CDR3 nucleotides are TGTGCCAGCAGCCACGGTTCAAGTTACTATGGCTACACCTTC.

This clonotype occurred many times. The CDR3 spells CATSDAGGLAYEQYF. The CDR3 DNA reads TGTGCCACCAGTGATGCGGGAGGGCTCGCCTACGAGCAGTACTTC. This chain joins TRBV24-1 and TRBJ2-7; 9 bases map to TRBD2. In germline, CDR1 is KGHDR, CDR2 SFDVKD. The CDR3 runs to 15 residues. V lost 3 bases to trimming and J lost 2 bases; unmatched junction nucleotides: 4.

This chain connects TRBV15 to TRBJ2-2; 7 bases are shared with TRBD1. Germline V gene sequence: CDR1 LNHNV, CDR2 YYDKDF (reference sequence). V trimming: 0 bases; J trimming: 8 bases; junction bases outside the gene matches: 6. This CDR3 region has 15 residues. The CDR3 spells CATSREGQAGGELFF. In DNA form, the CDR3 reads TGTGCCACCAGCAGAGAAGGACAGGCCGGGGGGGAGCTGTTTTTT.

The chain employs TRBV18 and TRBJ1-5; D is unresolved. V was pared by 4 bases and J by 2 bases, with 12 bases between. This CDR3 spans 15 amino acids. CDR1 is KGHSH and CDR2 is LQKENI in the germline V gene. The CDR3, as DNA: TGTGCCAGCTCACAATCCAAAACAGGCAATCAGCCCCAGCATTTT. Its protein product is CASSQSKTGNQPQHF.

This clonotype came up a few times. The gene calls are TRBV7-8 and TRBJ2-2; possible D gene TRBD1, 6 bases. Germline V gene sequence: CDR1 SGHVS, CDR2 FQNEAQ. The CDR3 extends over 16 amino acids. V lost 2 bases and J lost 0, with 10 bases in between. CDR3 in amino acids: CASSLRQGTNTGELFF. The CDR3, as DNA: TGTGCCAGCAGCTTAAGGCAGGGGACGAACACCGGGGAGCTGTTTTTT.

This clonotype was found many times. The chain employs TRBV4-1 and TRBJ2-2; D unresolved. The V gene's germline CDR1 is MGHRA and CDR2 YSYEKL. The CDR3 runs to 14 residues. Trimming pared 4 bases from V and 5 bases from J, leaving 11 bases between. The CDR3 loop reads CASSPLLKTGELFF. CDR3 bases: TGCGCCAGCAGCCCCTTACTTAAGACCGGGGAGCTGTTTTTT.

The V call is TRBV10-3, the J call TRBJ2-2; 13 bases map to TRBD2. The trim removed 4 bases at V and 5 bases at J, leaving 4 bases unmatched. This CDR3 is built from 16 residues. CDR1 and CDR2 (germline): ENHRY, SYGVKD. The DNA of the CDR3 is TGTGCCATCAGTGTGGGACTAGCGGGACCGACCGGGGAGCTGTTTTTT. It translates to CAISVGLAGPTGELFF.

The chain employs TRBV4-2 and TRBJ1-1; D is perhaps TRBD1 (5 bases). Trimming removed 7 bases from V and 3 bases from J, with 21 bases in between. CDR3 length equals 16 residues. Germline CDR1 is LGHNA and CDR2 is YNFKEQ. CDR3 loop: CASTANDRDGDTEAFF. The CDR3 nucleotides are TGTGCCAGCACCGCAAATGACCGGGACGGGGACACTGAAGCTTTCTTT.

This chain connects TRBV20-1 to TRBJ2-5; 10 bases map to TRBD2. Looked up from germline, CDR1 is DFQATT and CDR2 is SNEGSKA (reference sequence). The CDR3 runs 15 residues. After removal of 3 bases from V and 4 bases from J, the junction contained 8 bases not matched to a gene. DNA of the CDR3: TGCAGTGCTAGGTCTAGCGGGAGTGCGGGAGAGACCCAGTACTTC. Amino acid sequence: CSARSSGSAGETQYF.

Only a few counts were recorded for this clonotype. The V call is TRBV6-6, the J call TRBJ2-1; 9 positions agree with TRBD1. Trimming cost V 0 bases and J 6 bases; bases outside gene matches: 6. The CDR3 is 16 residues long. The germline gives CDR1 MNHNY, CDR2 SVGAGI (reference sequence). The CDR3, as DNA: TGTGCCAGCAGTTACTCGGGCCGGACAGGGGCCAATGAGCAGTTCTTC. As protein: CASSYSGRTGANEQFF.

The chain has TRBV7-2 and TRBJ2-7; 10 nucleotides match TRBD1. J was trimmed by 4 bases and V by 0 bases; bases with no gene match: 3. From germline, CDR1 is SGHTA and CDR2 FQGNSA. This CDR3 contains 15 residues. The CDR3 DNA follows: TGTGCCAGCAGCTTAGCGGACAGGGGGTATTACGAGCAGTACTTC. Its protein product is CASSLADRGYYEQYF.

The gene calls are TRBV7-9 and TRBJ2-2, with 9 bases matching TRBD1. In germline, CDR1 is SEHNR, CDR2 FQNEAQ (reference sequence). The V and J ends lost 4 bases and 3 bases, in that order; junction bases with no gene match: 6. The CDR3 is made up of 16 amino acids. The CDR3 is CASSSGTGPYTGELFF. CDR3 nucleotides: TGTGCCAGCAGCTCCGGGACAGGGCCCTACACCGGGGAGCTGTTTTTT.

The chain has TRBV13 and TRBJ2-1; TRBD1 matches 8 bases. From germline, CDR1 is PRHDT and CDR2 FYEKMQ (reference sequence). The CDR3 sequence is 19 residues long. With V trimmed by 4 bases and J by 3 bases, 17 bases remained unmatched. The CDR3 DNA reads TGTGCCAGCAGCTCCGACAGGGGAGCTAGCCACGAAAACTACAATGAGCAGTTCTTC. Translating gives CASSSDRGASHENYNEQFF.

The gene calls are TRBV9 and TRBJ1-1; D gene unclear. CDR1 SGDLS and CDR2 YYNGEE come from the germline V gene. Trimming removed 2 bases at V and 2 bases at J, with 7 bases between. The CDR3 length is 13 residues. CDR3 amino acids: CASSVHPNTEAFF. Here the CDR3 DNA reads TGTGCCAGCAGCGTCCATCCTAACACTGAAGCTTTCTTT.

This clonotype was observed at least ten times. V usage is TRBV5-5 and J usage is TRBJ2-1; 9 bases fit TRBD2. CDR1 SGHKS and CDR2 YYEKEE come from the germline V gene (reference sequence). The CDR3 contains 17 residues. The V gene end was trimmed by 3 bases and the J gene end by 7 bases; junction bases not matched to a gene: 14. The CDR3 nucleotides are TGTGCCAGCAGCTCCCTCTGGGCTAGCGGGGCTCCAAATGAGCAGTTCTTC. As protein: CASSSLWASGAPNEQFF. Looking up the rest from reference TRBV5-5 and TRBJ2-1 gives the full variable domain: DAGVTQSPTHLIKTRGQQVTLRCSPISGHKSVSWYQQVLGQGPQFIFQYYEKEERGRGNFPDRFSARQFPNYSSELNVNALLLGDSALYLCASSSLWASGAPNEQFFGPGTRLTVL.

This clonotype turned up a few times. The chain combines TRBV12-3 or TRBV12-4 with TRBJ2-1, with TRBD2 matching 8 bases. The CDR3 covers 15 residues. V trimming: 7 bases; J trimming: 1 base; junction bases outside the gene matches: 6. The CDR3 is CASIQSGGSYNEQFF. The CDR3 DNA is TGTGCCAGCATTCAAAGCGGGGGATCCTACAATGAGCAGTTCTTC.

In this sample, this clonotype turned up a few times. The chain employs TRBV4-1 and TRBJ2-7; TRBD2 aligns across 12 bases. With V trimmed by 2 bases and J by 4 bases, 15 bases remained unmatched. Germline V gives CDR1 MGHRA, CDR2 YSYEKL. This CDR3 contains 19 residues. The CDR3 region is CASSQTSGGLTTITYEQYF. The CDR3 nucleotides are TGCGCCAGCAGCCAAACTAGCGGGGGGCTAACCACGATTACTTACGAGCAGTACTTC.

The rearrangement uses TRBV7-8 and TRBJ1-1; tentatively, D is TRBD1 (5 bases). This CDR3 comprises 15 residues. Germline lookup yields CDR1 SGHVS and CDR2 FQNEAQ. Trimming took 5 bases from V and 0 from J, leaving 13 bases between them. The CDR3 sequence is CASSGQGRMNTEAFF. Here the CDR3 DNA reads TGTGCCAGCAGCGGACAAGGGCGGATGAACACTGAAGCTTTCTTT.

This clonotype was seen only a few times. J is TRBJ2-7 and V is TRBV5-1, with 10 bases that match TRBD1. Germline CDR1 reads SGHRS; CDR2 reads YFSETQ. CDR3 length: 16 residues. J gave up 3 bases and V 1 base, and 7 bases lay outside the gene matches. The CDR3 DNA reads as TGCGCCAGCAGCTTGCATAAGGGACAGGGGAACTACGAGCAGTACTTC. It translates to CASSLHKGQGNYEQYF. Drawing the rest from reference TRBV5-1 and TRBJ2-7, the complete variable domain is KAGVTQTPRYLIKTRGQQVTLSCSPISGHRSVSWYQQTPGQGLQFLFEYFSETQRNKGNFPGRFSGRQFSNSRSEMNVSTLELGDSALYLCASSLHKGQGNYEQYFGPGTRLTVT.

This chain joins TRBV6-5 and TRBJ2-7, with unresolved D. V lost 0 bases, J lost 4 bases, and 7 bases lay in between. Germline V CDR1 and CDR2: MNHEY, SVGAGI. The CDR3 is made up of 13 amino acids. Here the CDR3 reads CASSYSYEYEQYF. The CDR3 DNA is TGTGCCAGCAGTTACTCGTATGAGTACGAGCAGTACTTC.

The rearrangement uses TRBV20-1 and TRBJ1-1; D is possibly TRBD1 (5 bases). This CDR3 contains 14 residues. CDR1 is DFQATT, CDR2 SNEGSKA, per germline (reference sequence). Trimming removed 4 bases at V and 2 bases at J, with 14 bases between. The CDR3 nucleotides read TGCAGTGCTACAAGAGGGGACTACAACACTGAAGCTTTCTTT. Encoded protein: CSATRGDYNTEAFF.

The chain joins TRBV18 to TRBJ2-7; a possible D gene is TRBD1 (5 bases). The CDR3 consists of 15 residues. CDR1 is KGHSH and CDR2 is LQKENI in the germline V gene. Between the trimmed V and J ends, which lost 3 bases and 6 bases, there was a span of 18 bases. In DNA form, the CDR3 reads TGTGCCAGCTCACCCCCCGAAGCCAGGGTAGGCGAGCAGTACTTC. Protein: CASSPPEARVGEQYF.

The CDR3 sequence: CASVGTGEGETQYF. The CDR3 coding sequence is TGTGCCAGCGTAGGGACGGGGGAAGGGGAGACCCAGTACTTC. The V and J genes are TRBV21-1 and TRBJ2-5; the table's D call of TRBD1 was not tested on the DNA. TRBV21-1 is shown as a pseudogene. The CDR3 has 14 amino acids.

This clonotype has more than one count but fewer than ten. The chain has TRBV6-2 or TRBV6-3 and TRBJ2-3; D is ambiguous. Germline-derived CDR1 and CDR2 are MNHEY and SVGEGT. CDR3 length: 13 amino acids. V was clipped by 5 bases and J by 2 bases, with 8 bases between them. CDR3: CASSPSTTDTQYF. CDR3 nucleotide sequence: TGTGCCAGCAGTCCCTCGACCACAGATACGCAGTATTTT.

The chain carries TRBV7-3 and TRBJ2-5, with 9 bases matching TRBD2. The CDR3 spans 15 residues. The V gene end was trimmed by 2 bases and the J gene end by 1 base; junction bases not matched to a gene: 2. From germline, CDR1 is SGHTA and CDR2 FQGTGA. DNA for the CDR3: TGTGCCAGCAGCTTAGAGGGACTAGCCCAAGAGACCCAGTACTTC. Its translation: CASSLEGLAQETQYF.

This clonotype came up many times. V gene TRBV7-6 combines with J gene TRBJ2-7, with TRBD1 matching over 9 bases. Trimming at V came to 5 bases and at J to 5 bases, leaving 10 bases not matched to a gene. CDR3 length equals 15 residues. Germline CDR1 is SGHVS and CDR2 is FNYEAQ. The CDR3 loop reads CASSDTGTGIHEQYF. Written as DNA, the CDR3 is TGTGCCAGCAGCGACACCGGGACAGGGATACACGAGCAGTACTTC.

This clonotype was detected ten times or more. The V and J genes are TRBV7-9 and TRBJ2-3, with 9 bases that match TRBD2. The CDR3 runs to 16 residues. Losses at the gene ends were 5 bases for V and 0 bases for J; bases not matched to a gene: 6. Germline CDR1 SEHNR, CDR2 FQNEAQ (reference sequence). CDR3: CASSERLAASTDTQYF. In nucleotides, the CDR3 is TGTGCCAGCAGCGAACGACTAGCGGCAAGCACAGATACGCAGTATTTT.

This clonotype was observed a handful of times. The chain uses TRBV6-2 or TRBV6-3 and TRBJ1-3; D call uncertain. Trimming shortened V by 2 bases and J by 0 bases, and 14 bases separated the two germline ends. The CDR3 loop spans 17 amino acids. The V gene's germline CDR1 is MNHEY and CDR2 SVGEGT. CDR3 sequence: CASSYRGGFSSGNTIYF. The CDR3 nucleotides are TGTGCCAGCAGTTACCGTGGAGGGTTCTCCTCTGGAAACACCATATATTTT.

This chain joins TRBV2 and TRBJ2-3; the match to TRBD2 covers 7 bases. Germline CDR1 SNHLY, CDR2 FYNNEI. Germline trimming cut 4 bases from V and 4 bases from J; bases unmatched to any gene: 8. This CDR3 is built from 15 residues. CDR3 in DNA: TGTGCCAGCAGTGTCGGCGGGAGTAATGCAGATACGCAGTATTTT. As protein: CASSVGGSNADTQYF.

This clonotype was observed a handful of times. The chain combines TRBV27 with TRBJ2-3; D is uncertain. This CDR3 is built from 13 residues. Germline V gene data show CDR1 as MNHEY and CDR2 as SMNVEV (reference sequence). Between the trimmed V and J ends, which lost 4 bases and 2 bases, there was a span of 7 bases. Here the CDR3 reads CASSWSITDTQYF. The CDR3 DNA reads as TGTGCCAGCAGTTGGTCGATCACAGATACGCAGTATTTT.

The V and J genes are TRBV6-1 and TRBJ1-1; no definite D call. The CDR3 consists of 11 residues. Looked up from germline, CDR1 is MNHNS and CDR2 is SASEGT. Trimming took off 3 bases at V and 4 bases at J, with 3 bases between the two ends. CDR3 nucleotides: TGTGCCAGCAGTGACCCCACTGAAGCTTTCTTT. Encoded protein: CASSDPTEAFF.